The 30 T cell receptor beta chains given below trace back to one sample, sequenced in a study of beta chain features in type 1 diabetes. As every portion of the isolated RNA was reverse transcribed, the sequencing read expressed TCRB transcripts. Assay: immunoSEQ multiplex PCR; the TCRdb copy retains only in-frame clones and omits some. The table shows approximately 470,000 clones, with approximately 30% occurring only once. The material sequenced was naive CD4+ T cells from blood. Receptor source: a young man in good health.

This clone has just a few counts. J is TRBJ2-1 and V is TRBV9; TRBD2 agrees at 9 bases. Germline V gene sequence: CDR1 SGDLS, CDR2 YYNGEE. This CDR3 is built from 15 residues. V trimming: 0 bases; J trimming: 5 bases; junction bases outside the gene matches: 3. The CDR3 DNA reads as TGTGCCAGCAGCGTAGACGCTAGCGGGAACAATGAGCAGTTCTTC. Its translation is CASSVDASGNNEQFF.

The V and J genes are TRBV5-1 and TRBJ2-7; 12 bases align to TRBD2. Germline CDR1 SGHRS, CDR2 YFSETQ. The V gene end was trimmed by 5 bases and the J gene end by 3 bases; junction bases not matched to a gene: 6. This CDR3 is 15 amino acids long. CDR3: CASRQTSGSGYEQYF. The CDR3 DNA reads TGCGCCAGCAGGCAGACTAGCGGGAGTGGCTACGAGCAGTACTTC.

The chain recombines TRBV28 with TRBJ2-7; 16 bases are a match to TRBD2. This CDR3 contains 16 residues. Trimming at V came to 4 bases and at J to 6 bases, leaving 6 bases not matched to a gene. The germline V gene encodes CDR1 MDHEN and CDR2 SYDVKM. The CDR3 DNA reads as TGTGCCAGCAGTTCCGGGACTAGCGGGAGGGCCGTCGAGCAGTACTTC. It codes for CASSSGTSGRAVEQYF.

This clone has more than one count but fewer than ten. The V call is TRBV7-2, the J call TRBJ2-5, with TRBD1 matching over 8 bases. The germline CDR1 and CDR2 sequences are SGHTA and FQGNSA. The CDR3 runs 13 residues. Trimming removed 5 bases from V and 4 bases from J; junction bases left unmatched: 3. This CDR3 reads CASSPGTGETQYF. The DNA for the CDR3 is TGTGCCAGCAGCCCAGGGACAGGAGAGACCCAGTACTTC.

The chain recombines TRBV4-1 with TRBJ2-7, with 7 bases that match TRBD1. V lost 3 bases and J lost 6; bases outside the gene matches: 11. CDR3 length: 15 amino acids. In germline, CDR1 is MGHRA, CDR2 YSYEKL. The CDR3 sequence: CASSHRGTVPIEQYF. CDR3 nucleotides: TGCGCCAGCAGCCACCGAGGGACAGTCCCTATCGAGCAGTACTTC.

The rearrangement uses TRBV9 and TRBJ2-1; a weak D match, TRBD1 (6 bases). This CDR3 is built from 16 residues. V was pared by 4 bases and J by 4 bases, with 18 bases between. Germline loops: CDR1 SGDLS, CDR2 YYNGEE. This CDR3 reads CASSPAPTGYYNEQFF. CDR3 nucleotide sequence: TGTGCCAGCAGCCCGGCCCCCACAGGGTATTACAATGAGCAGTTCTTC.

The gene calls are TRBV7-7 and TRBJ2-5; either TRBD1 or TRBD2 may fit D (5 bases each). The germline V gene encodes CDR1 SSHAT and CDR2 FNYEAQ (reference sequence). The V end was cut by 7 bases, the J end by 4 bases, with 16 bases between. The CDR3 runs to 14 residues. The CDR3 region has the DNA TGTGCCAGCACCAGGGACGGAGTCGGAGAGACCCAGTACTTC. Protein: CASTRDGVGETQYF. Full variable domain (rest looked up from reference TRBV7-7 and TRBJ2-5): GAGVSQSPRYKVTKRGQDVTLRCDPISSHATLYWYQQALGQGPEFLTYFNYEAQPDKSGLPSDRFSAERPEGSISTLTIQRTEQRDSAMYRCASTRDGVGETQYFGPGTRLLVL.

V usage is TRBV7-2 and J usage is TRBJ1-5, with D hard to call. Between the trimmed V and J ends, which lost 2 bases and 7 bases, there was a span of 9 bases. The CDR3 is 13 residues long. CDR1 is SGHTA and CDR2 is FQGNSA in the germline V gene. The CDR3 loop is CASSLIVAQPQHF. CDR3 DNA sequence: TGTGCCAGCAGCTTAATAGTTGCGCAGCCCCAGCATTTT.

The chain is built from TRBV5-1 and TRBJ2-2; D gene ambiguous. The germline V gene has CDR1 SGHRS and CDR2 YFSETQ. V lost 0 bases, J lost 4 bases, and 13 bases lay in between. The CDR3 is 16 amino acids. CDR3 nucleotide sequence: TGCGCCAGCAGCTTGGCCACGGGCGGTGGCACCGGGGAGCTGTTTTTT. Residues: CASSLATGGGTGELFF. Using reference TRBV5-1 and TRBJ2-2 for the parts outside the CDR3, the full variable domain is KAGVTQTPRYLIKTRGQQVTLSCSPISGHRSVSWYQQTPGQGLQFLFEYFSETQRNKGNFPGRFSGRQFSNSRSEMNVSTLELGDSALYLCASSLATGGGTGELFFGEGSRLTVL.

This chain joins TRBV7-9 and TRBJ2-7, with D possibly matching TRBD1 (5 bases). The CDR3 totals 14 residues. Trimming took 5 bases from V and 9 from J, leaving 20 bases between them. In germline, CDR1 is SEHNR, CDR2 FQNEAQ (reference sequence). The CDR3 spells CASSPDSLITSQYF. CDR3 nucleotide sequence: TGTGCCAGCAGCCCAGACAGCCTCATCACGTCGCAGTACTTC.

This chain uses TRBV28 with TRBJ2-5; 9 bases line up with TRBD1. J was trimmed by 4 bases and V by 6 bases; bases with no gene match: 12. Germline V gene sequence: CDR1 MDHEN, CDR2 SYDVKM. The CDR3 contains 16 residues. CDR3 protein: CASSHTGTGSPETQYF. For the CDR3, the DNA is TGTGCCAGCAGCCACACCGGGACAGGGAGTCCAGAGACCCAGTACTTC.

Concerning this clone itself: Within the sample, other DNA sequences also encode this same CDR3. The chain has TRBV20-1 and TRBJ2-1; the D is unclear. CDR3 length equals 10 residues. Trimming removed 6 bases at V and 4 bases at J, with 4 bases between. The germline V gene encodes CDR1 DFQATT and CDR2 SNEGSKA (reference sequence). For the CDR3, the DNA is TGCAGTGCCCTGTACAATGAGCAGTTCTTC. Amino acids: CSALYNEQFF.

As regards this clone: Within the sample, other DNA sequences also encode this same CDR3. This chain joins TRBV29-1 and TRBJ2-5; the D gene could be TRBD1 or TRBD2 (5 bases each). V shed 4 bases and J shed 5 bases, with 8 bases lying between them. This CDR3 contains 11 residues. Germline V lookup: CDR1 SQVTM, CDR2 ANQGSEA. The CDR3 spells CSVAEGETQYF. As DNA, the CDR3 is TGCAGCGTTGCTGAGGGGGAGACCCAGTACTTC. The variable domain in full, with the rest retrieved from reference TRBV29-1 and TRBJ2-5, is SAVISQKPSRDICQRGTSLTIQCQVDSQVTMMFWYRQQPGQSLTLIATANQGSEATYESGFVIDKFPISRPNLTFSTLTVSNMSPEDSSIYLCSVAEGETQYFGPGTRLLVL.

V usage is TRBV2 and J usage is TRBJ1-5; D remains unclear. The CDR3 length is 14 residues. Germline V gene sequence: CDR1 SNHLY, CDR2 FYNNEI. Trimming took off 6 bases at V and 5 bases at J, with 14 bases between the two ends. The CDR3 loop is CASSGGIKDQPQHF. The CDR3 nucleotides read TGTGCCAGCAGCGGTGGGATTAAGGATCAGCCCCAGCATTTT.

This chain connects TRBV29-1 to TRBJ1-4, with D tentatively TRBD1 (5 bases). CDR1 and CDR2 (germline): SQVTM, ANQGSEA. The CDR3 contains 14 residues. V lost 4 bases, J lost 8 bases, and 17 bases lay in between. This CDR3 reads CSVVSGGSREKLFF. The CDR3 coding sequence is TGCAGCGTTGTTTCCGGGGGGAGTAGGGAAAAACTGTTTTTT.

The J gene is TRBJ2-3, the V gene TRBV18, with D perhaps TRBD2 (5 bases). Trimming stripped 3 bases from V and 3 bases from J, with 10 bases between. Germline V gives CDR1 KGHSH, CDR2 LQKENI. This CDR3 is built from 14 residues. This chain's CDR3 is CASSPIGETDTQYF. CDR3 DNA: TGTGCCAGCTCACCCATCGGGGAGACAGATACGCAGTATTTT.

CDR3 in amino acids: CAWSPRAYEQFF. The CDR3 bases are TGTGCCTGGAGCCCGCGGGCCTATGAGCAGTTCTTC. V is TRBV30 and J is TRBJ2-1; D might be TRBD2 (5 bases). Germline V lookup: CDR1 GTSNPN, CDR2 SVGIG (reference sequence). The CDR3 is made up of 12 amino acids. V lost 3 bases to trimming and J lost 8 bases, with 11 bases between them.

The chain employs TRBV5-1 and TRBJ2-7, with D perhaps TRBD1 (5 bases). The CDR3 consists of 13 residues. V was trimmed by 4 bases and J by 3 bases, leaving 11 bases between them. Looked up from germline, CDR1 is SGHRS and CDR2 is YFSETQ. The chain's CDR3 is CASSTDSDYEQYF. CDR3 coding DNA: TGCGCCAGCAGCACAGACAGCGACTACGAGCAGTACTTC. The complete variable domain, with remaining parts taken from reference TRBV5-1 and TRBJ2-7, reads KAGVTQTPRYLIKTRGQQVTLSCSPISGHRSVSWYQQTPGQGLQFLFEYFSETQRNKGNFPGRFSGRQFSNSRSEMNVSTLELGDSALYLCASSTDSDYEQYFGPGTRLTVT.

This rearrangement joins TRBV7-2 to TRBJ2-7; TRBD2 matches 7 bases. This CDR3 contains 15 residues. J was trimmed by 0 bases and V by 6 bases; bases with no gene match: 8. CDR1 is SGHTA, CDR2 FQGNSA, per germline. The CDR3 spells CASSSRSGDSYEQYF. CDR3 sequence (DNA): TGTGCCAGCAGTTCTAGAAGCGGGGACTCCTACGAGCAGTACTTC.

This clone was detected only once. The chain recombines TRBV5-1 with TRBJ2-7; TRBD2 is a possible D gene (5 bases). V was shortened by 0 bases and J by 6 bases, with 10 bases between the two germline ends. Per the germline V gene, CDR1 is SGHRS and CDR2 is YFSETQ. This CDR3 region has 13 residues. DNA for the CDR3: TGCGCCAGCAGCTTGGGACCTGCGGGCGAGCAGTACTTC. This codes for CASSLGPAGEQYF.

The gene calls are TRBV11-1 and TRBJ2-3; unclear D gene. V lost 6 bases, J lost 0 bases, and 7 bases lay in between. Germline values: CDR1 SGHAT, CDR2 FQDESV (reference sequence). This CDR3 is built from 13 residues. The CDR3 DNA sequence: TGTGCCAGCAGGGGAAGGAGCACAGATACGCAGTATTTT. It is translated as CASRGRSTDTQYF.

CDR3 loop: CASMGLVYNEQFF. The CDR3 DNA sequence: TGTGCCAGTATGGGACTGGTCTACAATGAGCAGTTCTTC. The chain links TRBV19 to TRBJ2-1, with D possibly being TRBD2 (6 bases). Germline V gene sequence: CDR1 LNHDA, CDR2 SQIVND (reference sequence). The length of the CDR3 is 13 residues. Trimming stripped 7 bases from V and 3 bases from J, with 10 bases between.

A word on this clone: Other DNA variants within this sample encode the same CDR3. The genes are TRBV5-1 and TRBJ2-7, with TRBD2 matching over 14 bases. The CDR3 has 14 amino acids. Per germline, CDR1 SGHRS and CDR2 YFSETQ. With 4 bases clipped from V and 4 bases from J, the junction kept 1 base outside the gene matches. CDR3 sequence reads: CASSGTSGSYEQYF. The CDR3 bases are TGCGCCAGCAGCGGGACTAGCGGGAGTTACGAGCAGTACTTC.

This clone has only a few counts. The chain combines TRBV4-3 with TRBJ2-6; D call uncertain. Trimming pared 5 bases from V and 1 base from J, leaving 6 bases between. Looked up from germline, CDR1 is LGHNA and CDR2 is YSLEER. This CDR3 comprises 14 residues. The CDR3 nucleotides are TGCGCCAGCAGCAAGGGATCTGGGGCCAACGTCCTGACTTTC. It is translated as CASSKGSGANVLTF.

CDR3 bases: TGTGCCAGCAGTGGGACAGGGGGCCAGTACGAGCAGTACTTC. Its translation: CASSGTGGQYEQYF. This rearrangement joins TRBV27 to TRBJ2-7, with 12 bases identical to TRBD1. There are 14 residues in the CDR3. Germline V lookup: CDR1 MNHEY, CDR2 SMNVEV (reference sequence). V lost 5 bases and J lost 4; bases outside the gene matches: 3.

The chain combines TRBV20-1 with TRBJ1-1; no clear D gene. Looked up from germline, CDR1 is DFQATT and CDR2 is SNEGSKA (reference sequence). The CDR3 extends over 10 amino acids. The CDR3 reads CSASNTEAFF. The CDR3 nucleotides are TGCAGCGCTTCGAACACTGAAGCTTTCTTT.

In its sample, this clone was seen a few times. The rearrangement uses TRBV27 and TRBJ2-4; weak D call: TRBD2 (5 bases). In germline, CDR1 is MNHEY, CDR2 SMNVEV (reference sequence). The CDR3 totals 12 residues. V lost 8 bases, J lost 4 bases, and 9 bases lay in between. The CDR3 sequence: CASAGVKNIQYF. The CDR3 nucleotides read TGTGCCAGCGCCGGGGTTAAAAACATTCAGTACTTC.

There are a few counts of this clone. This chain joins TRBV29-1 and TRBJ1-4; D not resolved. Germline-derived CDR1 and CDR2 are SQVTM and ANQGSEA. The V end was cut by 0 bases, the J end by 7 bases, with 0 bases between. This CDR3 is built from 10 residues. This CDR3 is CSVEDEKLFF. The CDR3 DNA reads as TGCAGCGTTGAAGATGAAAAACTGTTTTTT.

The chain links TRBV29-1 to TRBJ1-3, with a weak D call TRBD1 (6 bases). V dropped 6 bases and J dropped 0 bases, with 9 bases sitting between them. The CDR3 has 13 amino acids. In germline, CDR1 is SQVTM, CDR2 ANQGSEA. For the CDR3, the DNA is TGCAGCGTCCAGACAGGCTCTGGAAACACCATATATTTT. It specifies CSVQTGSGNTIYF.

Turning to this clone: The sample contains more than one DNA sequence encoding this CDR3. The V gene is TRBV29-1, the J gene TRBJ1-1; 8 bases align to TRBD1. The CDR3 extends over 13 amino acids. Looked up from germline, CDR1 is SQVTM and CDR2 is ANQGSEA. V lost 6 bases to trimming and J lost 1 base; unmatched junction nucleotides: 4. The CDR3 reads CSVRTGQNTEAFF. CDR3 bases: TGCAGCGTCCGGACAGGGCAGAACACTGAAGCTTTCTTT.